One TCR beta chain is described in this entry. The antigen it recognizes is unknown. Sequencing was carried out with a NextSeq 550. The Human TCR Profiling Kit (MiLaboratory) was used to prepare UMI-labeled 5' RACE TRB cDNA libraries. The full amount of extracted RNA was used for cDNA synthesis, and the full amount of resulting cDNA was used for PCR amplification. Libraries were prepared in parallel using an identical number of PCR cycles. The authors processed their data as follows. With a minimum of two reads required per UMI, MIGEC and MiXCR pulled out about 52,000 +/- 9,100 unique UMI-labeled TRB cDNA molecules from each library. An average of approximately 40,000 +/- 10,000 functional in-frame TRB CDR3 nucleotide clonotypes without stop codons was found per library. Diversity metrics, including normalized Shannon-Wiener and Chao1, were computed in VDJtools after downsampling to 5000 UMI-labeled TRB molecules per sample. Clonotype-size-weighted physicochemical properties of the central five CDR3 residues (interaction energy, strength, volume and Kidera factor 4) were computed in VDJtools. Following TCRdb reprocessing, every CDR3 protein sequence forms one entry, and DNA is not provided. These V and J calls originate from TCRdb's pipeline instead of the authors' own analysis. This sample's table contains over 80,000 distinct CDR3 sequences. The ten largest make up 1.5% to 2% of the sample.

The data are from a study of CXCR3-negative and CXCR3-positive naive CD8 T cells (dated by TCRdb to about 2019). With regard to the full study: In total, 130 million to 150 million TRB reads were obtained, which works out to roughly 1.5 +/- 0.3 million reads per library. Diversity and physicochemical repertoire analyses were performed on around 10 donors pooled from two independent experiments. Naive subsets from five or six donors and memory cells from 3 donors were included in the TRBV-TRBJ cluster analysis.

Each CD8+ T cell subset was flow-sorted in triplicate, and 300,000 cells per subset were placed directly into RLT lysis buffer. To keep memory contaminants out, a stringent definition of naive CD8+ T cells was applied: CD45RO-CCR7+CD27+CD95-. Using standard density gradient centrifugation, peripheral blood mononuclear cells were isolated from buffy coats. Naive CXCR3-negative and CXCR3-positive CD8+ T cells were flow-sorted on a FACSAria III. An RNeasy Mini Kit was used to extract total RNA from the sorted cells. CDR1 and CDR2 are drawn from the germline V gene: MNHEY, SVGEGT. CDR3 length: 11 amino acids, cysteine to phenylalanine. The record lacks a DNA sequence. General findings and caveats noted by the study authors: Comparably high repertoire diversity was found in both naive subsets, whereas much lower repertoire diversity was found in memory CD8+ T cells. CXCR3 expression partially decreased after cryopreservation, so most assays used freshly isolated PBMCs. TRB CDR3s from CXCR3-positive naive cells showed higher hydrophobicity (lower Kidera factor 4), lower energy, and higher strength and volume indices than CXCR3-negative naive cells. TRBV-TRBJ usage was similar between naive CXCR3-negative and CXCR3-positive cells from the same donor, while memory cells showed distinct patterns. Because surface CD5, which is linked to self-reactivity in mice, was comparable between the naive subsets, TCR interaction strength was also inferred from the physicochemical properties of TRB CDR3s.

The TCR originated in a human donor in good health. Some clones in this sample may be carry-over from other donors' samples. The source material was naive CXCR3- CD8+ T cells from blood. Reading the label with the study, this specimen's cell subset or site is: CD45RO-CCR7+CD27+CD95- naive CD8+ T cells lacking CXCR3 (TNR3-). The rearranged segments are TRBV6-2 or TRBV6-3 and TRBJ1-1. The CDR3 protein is CASSYGNRAFF.